This TCR beta chain was observed in a study of blood T cell repertoires in COVID-19 (dated by TCRdb to about 2020). With regard to the full study: Samples covering the acute and convalescent phases of COVID-19 were provided by collaborators in the United States, Italy and Spain. The material from the prospective study consisted of cDNA or gDNA derived from T cells, B-cell-depleted T cells, or PBMCs. Deeply sampled blood TCRbeta repertoires from subjects exposed to, actively infected with, or recovered from COVID-19 were included in the dataset. The repertoires were released in a freely available public database meant as a resource for research on the immune response to SARS-CoV-2. The samples were drawn from the first 160 participants of the ongoing ImmuneRACE study and from some 1,300 subjects provided by 6 global collaborators. Nearly every sample came with metadata listing a de-identified subject ID, COVID-19 status, age in years and sex. HLA class I and class II types, where available, came from metadata supplied by the sample provider rather than from assay-based typing.

Participants in the prospective study were aged roughly 18 to 100 years, lived in about two dozen United States geographic areas, and enrolled through a virtual design. In the prospective study, participants were assigned to cohorts based on the clinical history participants reported in a screening survey and a study questionnaire. Recovered participants in ImmuneRACE Cohort 3 were defined by two consecutive negative NP/OP PCR tests, clearance by a healthcare professional, or resolution of symptoms. In the prospective study, whole blood, serum and a nasopharyngeal or oropharyngeal swab were collected from each participant by mobile phlebotomists. Prospective study participants could optionally give additional blood draws and questionnaires over an approximately two-month period. Prospective study blood samples were shipped either frozen or at room temperature before DNA extraction. TCRbeta CDR3 regions were amplified from genomic DNA by means of the immunoSEQ Assay, a bias-controlled multiplex PCR. As for the authors' bioinformatics: Nucleated cell counts per sample were estimated from amplification of reference gene primers within the assay. To quantify the absolute abundance of each unique TCRbeta CDR3 rearrangement, sequence reads were collapsed and filtered. For each sample, productive Simpson clonality was calculated as the square root of Simpson's diversity index over productive rearrangements. In TCRdb, the immuneACCESS table is reduced to in-frame sequences with V and J assigned. These tables do not hold every clone; where another copy was compared, an unresolved V gene accounts for under half, and the others remain unexplained. D and trimming come from the DNA, and the V and J calls and clone size come from that table. The sample has fewer than 300,000 clones on record, more than 80% of them singletons. Of the sample, around 1.1% falls within the top ten clones.

Cut back by 0 bases and 2 bases, the V and J ends lie 7 bases apart. CDR1 and CDR2 are drawn from the germline V gene: SGDLS, YYNGEE. The CDR3 runs 14 amino acids, cysteine and phenylalanine included. The entry retains the CDR3 DNA only, 42 bases that are in frame from base 1. Points the paper makes about the study in general: How much clinical and demographic metadata was included differed by source and by participant, and the metadata was provided uncurated.

To note about this clone: What antigen it recognizes has not been identified. Base quality data are lacking; no much larger clone is found one base away.

The TCR sequence derives from a woman in her thirties who had recovered from COVID-19. The rearrangement combines TRBV9 with TRBJ2-3, with no D gene named confidently. Sequencing was done on a sample of PBMCs or T cells enriched from blood (not recorded which). The bases read TGTGCCAGCAGCGTAGTTGGAGACACAGATACGCAGTATTTT. It specifies CASSVVGDTDTQYF.